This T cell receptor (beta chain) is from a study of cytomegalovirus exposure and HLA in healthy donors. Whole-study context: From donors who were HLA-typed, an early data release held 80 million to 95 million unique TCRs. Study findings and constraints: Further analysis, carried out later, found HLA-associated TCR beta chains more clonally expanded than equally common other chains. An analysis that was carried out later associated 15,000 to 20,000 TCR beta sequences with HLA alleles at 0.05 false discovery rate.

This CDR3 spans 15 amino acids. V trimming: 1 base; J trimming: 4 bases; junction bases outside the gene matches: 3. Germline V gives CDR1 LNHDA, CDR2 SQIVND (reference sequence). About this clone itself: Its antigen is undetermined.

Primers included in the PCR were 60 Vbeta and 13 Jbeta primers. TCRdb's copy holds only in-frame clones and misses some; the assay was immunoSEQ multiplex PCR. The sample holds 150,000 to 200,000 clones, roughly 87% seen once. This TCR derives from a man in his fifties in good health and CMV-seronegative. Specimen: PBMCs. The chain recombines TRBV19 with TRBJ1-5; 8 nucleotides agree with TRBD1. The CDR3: CASSIGRTGNQPQHF. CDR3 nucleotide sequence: TGTGCCAGTAGTATAGGAAGGACAGGGAATCAGCCCCAGCATTTT. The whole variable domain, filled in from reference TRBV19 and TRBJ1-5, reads DGGITQSPKYLFRKEGQNVTLSCEQNLNHDAMYWYRQDPGQGLRLIYYSQIVNDFQKGDIAEGYSVSREKKESFPLTVTSAQKNPTAFYLCASSIGRTGNQPQHFGDGTRLSIL.